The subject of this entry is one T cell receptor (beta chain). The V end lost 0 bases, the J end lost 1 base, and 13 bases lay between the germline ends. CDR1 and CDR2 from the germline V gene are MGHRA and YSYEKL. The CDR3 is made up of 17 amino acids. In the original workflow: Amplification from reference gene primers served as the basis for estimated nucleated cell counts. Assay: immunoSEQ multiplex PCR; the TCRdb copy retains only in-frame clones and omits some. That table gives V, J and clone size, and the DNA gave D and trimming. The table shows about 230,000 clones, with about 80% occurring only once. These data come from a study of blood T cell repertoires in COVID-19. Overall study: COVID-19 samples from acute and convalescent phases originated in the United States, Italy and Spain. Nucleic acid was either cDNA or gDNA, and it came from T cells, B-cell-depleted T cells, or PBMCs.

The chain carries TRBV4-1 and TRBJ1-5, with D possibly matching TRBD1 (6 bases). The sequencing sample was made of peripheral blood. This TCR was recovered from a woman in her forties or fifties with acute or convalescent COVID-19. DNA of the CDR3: TGCGCCAGCAGCCAAGAAAGGATAGGGGGAAGCAATCAGCCCCAGCATTTT. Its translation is CASSQERIGGSNQPQHF.